This T cell receptor (beta chain) was sequenced for a study of Graves' ophthalmopathy and Graves' hyperthyroidism. Per the germline V gene, CDR1 is SNHLY and CDR2 is FYNNEI. The CDR3 sequence is 11 residues long. Pregnancy or lactation, uncontrolled infections and other autoimmune diseases were grounds for excluding patients. As to this clonotype: A much larger clone sits a single nucleotide away, making a read error possible.

Investigators amplified TCR beta CDR3 regions from RNA transcripts. Amplification began with first-round RT-PCR using HTBI primers, then second-round multiplex PCR was performed. TCRdb called the multiplex PCR reads again in MiXCR, with one record for every CDR3 protein. Of about 1.1 million distinct CDR3 sequences in the sample, 36% were seen once. This receptor was identified in an adult man with Graves' hyperthyroidism. The sample comprised peripheral blood or thyroid tissue (not recorded which). This chain uses TRBV2 with TRBJ1-1, with unresolved D. The CDR3 spells CASSDFVFASF. CDR3 in DNA: TGTGCCAGCAGTGACTTCGTTTTTGCTTCCTTT. The full variable domain, with the rest looked up from reference TRBV2 and TRBJ1-1, is EPEVTQTPSHQVTQMGQEVILRCVPISNHLYFYWYRQILGQKVEFLVSFYNNEISEKSEIFDDQFSVERPDGSNFTLKIRSTKLEDSAMYFCASSDFVFASFGQGTRLTVV.